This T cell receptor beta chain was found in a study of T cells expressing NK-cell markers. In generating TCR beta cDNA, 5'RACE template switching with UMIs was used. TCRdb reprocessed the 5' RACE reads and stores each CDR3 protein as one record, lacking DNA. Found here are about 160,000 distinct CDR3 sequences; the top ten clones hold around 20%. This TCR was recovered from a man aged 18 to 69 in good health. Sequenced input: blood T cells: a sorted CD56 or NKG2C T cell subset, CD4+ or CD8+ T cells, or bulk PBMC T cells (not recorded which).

CDR3 in amino acids: CASSLNEFTNTEAFF. This chain links TRBV7-9 with TRBJ1-1. Germline-derived CDR1 and CDR2 are SEHNR and FQNEAQ (reference sequence). CDR3 length: 15 amino acids.